The 31 T cell receptor beta chains given below trace back to one sample, sequenced in a study of blood T cell repertoires in COVID-19. Generated by immunoSEQ multiplex PCR, the TCRdb table keeps only in-frame clones and is missing some. The table shows 250,000 or so clones, with 70% to 90% occurring only once. The sequencing input was PBMCs or T cells enriched from blood (not recorded which). The receptors were gathered from a man aged 40-49 years who had recovered from COVID-19.

The chain uses TRBV21-1 and TRBJ2-7; TRBD2, the table's D call, lacks a check against the DNA. TRBV21-1 represents a pseudogene. CDR3 length: 13 residues. The CDR3 sequence is CATPYTPSYEQYF. The CDR3 nucleotides are TGTGCCACCCCCTATACGCCCTCCTACGAGCAGTACTTC.

The V gene is TRBV12-3 or TRBV12-4, the J gene TRBJ2-7, with a weak D call TRBD2 (5 bases). Trimming took 7 bases from V and 6 from J, leaving 13 bases between them. The CDR3 runs 12 residues. CDR3 region: CASKQGRSEQYF. DNA for the CDR3: TGTGCCAGCAAACAAGGGAGAAGCGAGCAGTACTTC.

This chain uses TRBV28 with TRBJ2-1; 13 bases agree with TRBD2. The CDR3 is 16 residues long. From germline, CDR1 is MDHEN and CDR2 SYDVKM. After removal of 5 bases from V and 9 bases from J, the junction contained 10 bases not matched to a gene. The DNA for the CDR3 is TGTGCCAGCAGTGGCCCCACTAGCGGGAGGGTTCTTGAGCAGTTCTTC. Its translation is CASSGPTSGRVLEQFF.

The chain's CDR3 is CATSGQYDTEAFF. The CDR3 DNA reads as TGTGCCACCAGCGGGCAGTATGACACTGAAGCTTTCTTT. This sequence joins TRBV15 and TRBJ1-1; D is unresolved. V lost 5 bases and J 3 bases, leaving 10 bases between the germline ends. CDR3 size: 13 residues. Germline CDR1 is LNHNV and CDR2 is YYDKDF (reference sequence).

The chain joins TRBV3-1 (or the pseudogene TRBV3-2) to TRBJ2-2, with 12 bases matching TRBD1. After removal of 1 base from V and 6 bases from J, the junction contained 6 bases not matched to a gene. Germline V CDR1 and CDR2: LGHDT, YNNKEL (reference sequence). This CDR3 is built from 17 residues. Here the CDR3 reads CASSQVPGQGAAGELFF. The CDR3 DNA follows: TGTGCCAGCAGCCAAGTCCCGGGACAGGGGGCAGCCGGGGAGCTGTTTTTT.

The chain links TRBV5-1 to TRBJ1-1; 10 bases are a match to TRBD1. Germline loops: CDR1 SGHRS, CDR2 YFSETQ. Trimming at V came to 2 bases and at J to 1 base, leaving 14 bases not matched to a gene. This CDR3 is built from 19 residues. The CDR3 here is CASSFSGTGVVGGNTEAFF. Written as DNA, the CDR3 is TGCGCCAGCAGCTTCTCCGGGACAGGGGTCGTCGGGGGGAACACTGAAGCTTTCTTT.

This sequence joins TRBV14 and TRBJ2-2, with D possibly being TRBD1 (6 bases). CDR3 length: 16 amino acids. The V gene's germline CDR1 is SGHDN and CDR2 FVKESK. With 0 bases removed from V and 6 bases from J, the gap between germline ends came to 14 bases. Here the CDR3 reads CASSQDVTGLPGELFF. CDR3 coding DNA: TGTGCCAGCAGCCAAGATGTTACAGGGTTGCCCGGGGAGCTGTTTTTT.

The V call is TRBV18, the J call TRBJ2-5, with D perhaps matching TRBD1 (5 bases). This CDR3 has 14 residues. Germline loops: CDR1 KGHSH, CDR2 LQKENI. Trimming stripped 3 bases from V and 0 bases from J, with 8 bases between. This CDR3 is CASSPGQYQETQYF. The DNA of the CDR3 is TGTGCCAGCTCACCCGGACAATACCAAGAGACCCAGTACTTC.

This chain uses TRBV12-3 or TRBV12-4 with TRBJ2-7, with D maybe TRBD1 (6 bases). Between the trimmed V and J ends, which lost 6 bases and 3 bases, there was a span of 12 bases. The CDR3 is 13 amino acids. The DNA of the CDR3 is TGTGCCAGCAGCCCGGGACACAACTACGAGCAGTACTTC. Its translation is CASSPGHNYEQYF.

V usage is TRBV19 and J usage is TRBJ1-3, with 8 bases that match TRBD1. The CDR3 runs 15 residues. Trimming cost V 5 bases and J 2 bases; bases outside gene matches: 5. From germline, CDR1 is LNHDA and CDR2 SQIVND (reference sequence). DNA for the CDR3: TGTGCCAGTAGTGAACAGGGGGTGGCTGGAAACACCATATATTTT. Protein: CASSEQGVAGNTIYF. Supplemented by reference TRBV19 and TRBJ1-3, the full variable domain reads DGGITQSPKYLFRKEGQNVTLSCEQNLNHDAMYWYRQDPGQGLRLIYYSQIVNDFQKGDIAEGYSVSREKKESFPLTVTSAQKNPTAFYLCASSEQGVAGNTIYFGEGSWLTVV.

This clone appeared a single time. V and J are TRBV9 and TRBJ2-7, with TRBD1 as a possible D gene (6 bases). The CDR3 length is 15 residues. Germline V gene data show CDR1 as SGDLS and CDR2 as YYNGEE. Trimming stripped 3 bases from V and 2 bases from J, with 15 bases between. The CDR3 is CASSATWGQTYEQYF. CDR3 nucleotide sequence: TGTGCCAGCAGCGCCACCTGGGGACAAACCTACGAGCAGTACTTC.

This clone was seen only a few times. This chain uses TRBV19 with TRBJ2-3; D call uncertain. Germline V gene lookup returns CDR1 LNHDA and CDR2 SQIVND (reference sequence). The germline V and J ends were trimmed by 3 bases and 5 bases, with 3 bases remaining between them. The CDR3 totals 11 residues. CDR3 bases: TGTGCCAGTAGTATTCAAGATACGCAGTATTTT. This codes for CASSIQDTQYF.

This sequence joins TRBV27 and TRBJ1-2, with TRBD1 matching over 7 bases. The V and J ends lost 6 bases and 4 bases, in that order; junction bases with no gene match: 14. Germline assignment: CDR1 MNHEY and CDR2 SMNVEV (reference sequence). This CDR3 spans 16 amino acids. For the CDR3, the DNA is TGTGCCAGCAGACCAGAGGGGGCCCCTCCCAGCTATGGCTACACCTTC. Protein sequence: CASRPEGAPPSYGYTF.

V and J are TRBV9 and TRBJ1-6; D remains ambiguous. CDR3 length equals 13 residues. Deletions cut 0 bases from V and 7 bases from J, with 5 bases between. Germline values: CDR1 SGDLS, CDR2 YYNGEE. CDR3 amino acids: CASSVVGNSPLHF. In nucleotides, the CDR3 is TGTGCCAGCAGCGTAGTCGGGAATTCACCCCTCCACTTT.

V gene TRBV13 combines with J gene TRBJ1-4; possible D gene TRBD1, 6 bases. Germline CDR1 PRHDT, CDR2 FYEKMQ (reference sequence). The V gene lost 5 bases and the J gene lost 8 bases, with 15 bases spanning the gap. There are 14 residues in the CDR3. The CDR3 spells CASSRQQGDEKLFF. The CDR3 nucleotides are TGTGCCAGCAGCCGTCAACAGGGAGACGAAAAACTGTTTTTT.

The gene calls are TRBV7-8 and TRBJ1-3; 9 bases fit TRBD1. Germline V CDR1 and CDR2: SGHVS, FQNEAQ. This CDR3 comprises 14 residues. V lost 3 bases to trimming and J lost 8 bases; unmatched junction nucleotides: 5. CDR3 sequence reads: CASSFRTGVDTIYF. The CDR3 DNA follows: TGTGCCAGCAGCTTTAGGACAGGGGTTGACACCATATATTTT.

This clone was picked up one time. This rearrangement joins TRBV6-5 to TRBJ1-2; D gene ambiguous. Trimming stripped 8 bases from V and 7 bases from J, with 11 bases between. The CDR3 is 11 amino acids. Germline CDR1 is MNHEY and CDR2 is SVGAGI. For the CDR3, the DNA is TGTGCCAGCCTCTCCGGGTTTGGCTACACCTTC. Its protein is CASLSGFGYTF.

This chain links TRBV6-2 or TRBV6-3 with TRBJ2-1; perhaps TRBD2 as D (7 bases). Germline V gene data show CDR1 as MNHEY and CDR2 as SVGEGT. V was pared by 2 bases and J by 6 bases, with 11 bases between. The CDR3 extends over 14 amino acids. CDR3 DNA: TGTGCCAGCAGTTACGGGGGGGCCTTCAATGAGCAGTTCTTC. This sequence encodes CASSYGGAFNEQFF.

The chain is built from TRBV11-3 and TRBJ2-2, with D perhaps TRBD1 (6 bases). V was trimmed by 1 base and J by 3 bases, leaving 9 bases between them. CDR1 is SGHNT, CDR2 YENEEA, per germline. The CDR3 sequence is 15 residues long. The CDR3 sequence is CASSLGGLYTGELFF. Written as DNA, the CDR3 is TGTGCCAGCAGCTTAGGGGGGCTCTACACCGGGGAGCTGTTTTTT.

This sequence joins TRBV19 and TRBJ1-1; 7 nucleotides agree with TRBD1. This CDR3 spans 14 amino acids. V gave up 4 bases and J gave up 5 bases; unmatched junction bases: 7. Germline CDR1 is LNHDA and CDR2 is SQIVND (reference sequence). The CDR3 reads CASSSDRVRTEAFF. Here the CDR3 DNA reads TGTGCCAGTAGTAGCGACAGGGTTCGGACTGAAGCTTTCTTT. The whole variable domain, remainder taken from reference TRBV19 and TRBJ1-1, is DGGITQSPKYLFRKEGQNVTLSCEQNLNHDAMYWYRQDPGQGLRLIYYSQIVNDFQKGDIAEGYSVSREKKESFPLTVTSAQKNPTAFYLCASSSDRVRTEAFFGQGTRLTVV.

The chain uses TRBV5-1 and TRBJ2-1; 8 positions agree with TRBD2. There are 15 residues in the CDR3. The germline V gene encodes CDR1 SGHRS and CDR2 YFSETQ. The V gene end was trimmed by 0 bases and the J gene end by 8 bases; junction bases not matched to a gene: 7. DNA of the CDR3: TGCGCCAGCAGCTTGGACGGGACTAGTTTCTATGAGCAGTTCTTC. It encodes CASSLDGTSFYEQFF.

For this clone: A read error may be the cause here, since a much bigger clone is one base away. This sequence joins TRBV4-3 and TRBJ2-3, with D unresolved. Trimming pared 1 base from V and 4 bases from J, leaving 3 bases between. The germline V gene has CDR1 LGHNA and CDR2 YSLEER. The CDR3 spans 12 residues. As DNA, the CDR3 is TGCGCCAGCAGCCAAGCGGCAGATACGCAGTATTTT. It yields the protein CASSQAADTQYF.

V is TRBV3-1 (or the pseudogene TRBV3-2) and J is TRBJ1-6, with D perhaps matching TRBD1 (6 bases). The CDR3 consists of 12 residues. Trimming took 7 bases from V and 7 from J, leaving 8 bases between them. Germline CDR1 LGHDT, CDR2 YNNKEL (reference sequence). In nucleotides, the CDR3 is TGTGCCAGCAATACAGGGAATTCACCCCTCCACTTT. Its protein product is CASNTGNSPLHF.

The V and J genes are TRBV2 and TRBJ1-5; a weak D match, TRBD1 (6 bases). Germline CDR1 reads SNHLY; CDR2 reads FYNNEI. This CDR3 spans 15 amino acids. Between the trimmed V and J ends, which lost 4 bases and 5 bases, there was a span of 15 bases. CDR3 sequence reads: CASSAFRTEDQPQHF. The CDR3 nucleotides read TGTGCCAGCAGTGCCTTTCGGACAGAAGATCAGCCCCAGCATTTT.

The chain recombines TRBV27 with TRBJ2-1; D not certain. Trimming cost V 8 bases and J 4 bases, with 9 bases left between them. This CDR3 contains 12 residues. CDR1 and CDR2 from the germline V gene are MNHEY and SMNVEV (reference sequence). The CDR3 loop reads CASLGAYNEQFF. Here the CDR3 DNA reads TGTGCCAGCCTTGGAGCATACAATGAGCAGTTCTTC.

Remarks on this clone: This sample includes further DNA sequences coding for the same CDR3. The chain couples TRBV19 to TRBJ2-7; a weak D match, TRBD2 (5 bases). Trimming shortened V by 5 bases and J by 4 bases, and 9 bases separated the two germline ends. CDR3 length: 12 residues. The V gene's germline CDR1 is LNHDA and CDR2 SQIVND (reference sequence). CDR3 sequence: CASSSRGYEQYF. The CDR3, as DNA: TGTGCCAGTAGTTCCCGGGGTTACGAGCAGTACTTC.

The chain couples TRBV19 to TRBJ1-5, with 10 bases identical to TRBD1. The CDR3 totals 19 residues. In germline, CDR1 is LNHDA, CDR2 SQIVND (reference sequence). The J segment lost 3 bases and the V segment lost 3 bases, leaving 14 bases of the junction unmatched. CDR3 DNA sequence: TGTGCCAGTAGTATCCTGAAGGGACAGGGGAGTGGGGCCAATCAGCCCCAGCATTTT. This sequence encodes CASSILKGQGSGANQPQHF.

The V call is TRBV7-2, the J call TRBJ2-3; D remains ambiguous. The germline V gene has CDR1 SGHTA and CDR2 FQGNSA. The CDR3 has 13 residues. V was pared by 2 bases and J by 2 bases, with 5 bases between. The CDR3 bases are TGTGCCAGCAGCTTACAGTTCACAGATACGCAGTATTTT. As protein: CASSLQFTDTQYF.

The rearrangement uses TRBV11-3 and TRBJ2-3; TRBD2 agrees at 8 bases. Germline V gene data show CDR1 as SGHNT and CDR2 as YENEEA. CDR3 length: 12 amino acids. Trimming took 2 bases from V and 9 from J; bases not matched to a gene: 1. CDR3: CASSLTSGTQYF. CDR3 in DNA: TGTGCCAGCAGCTTAACTAGCGGAACGCAGTATTTT.

The chain joins TRBV11-2 to TRBJ2-7, with D possibly matching TRBD2 (5 bases). CDR3 length: 14 amino acids. Trimming took off 5 bases at V and 6 bases at J, with 17 bases between the two ends. Germline CDR1 SGHAT, CDR2 FQNNGV. For the CDR3, the DNA is TGTGCCAGCAGCCTTCGGTCCCTAGCACTCGAGCAGTACTTC. Translation: CASSLRSLALEQYF.

The V gene is TRBV6-6, the J gene TRBJ2-4; 11 bases are a match to TRBD2. V lost 5 bases, J lost 0 bases, and 6 bases stayed unmatched. The CDR3 totals 17 residues. CDR1 is MNHNY, CDR2 SVGAGI, per germline (reference sequence). The CDR3 DNA reads TGTGCCAGCAGTCCCCTAGCGGGGGGAAGAGCCAAAAACATTCAGTACTTC. This sequence encodes CASSPLAGGRAKNIQYF.